This TCR beta chain was documented in a study of cytotoxic CD8 clonotypes in ibrutinib-treated CLL. The repertoire was sequenced with immunoSEQ multiplex PCR; TCRdb's copy has only in-frame clones and lacks some. There are around 310,000 clones in the sample; about 80% occur only once, and 6.5% to 8.5% lies in the top ten. The source material was PBMCs, sampled before ibrutinib treatment. The clonotype was recovered from a human donor with chronic lymphocytic leukemia.

In DNA form, the CDR3 reads TGCGCCAGCAGCCAACTTACAGGGGGTGTAAAACTGTTTTTT. Translating it yields CASSQLTGGVKLFF. This chain joins TRBV4-3 and TRBJ1-4; 8 bases map to TRBD1. After removal of 2 bases from V and 10 bases from J, the junction contained 6 bases not matched to a gene. The CDR3 contains 14 residues. CDR1 LGHNA and CDR2 YSLEER come from the germline V gene.